These 28 T cell receptor beta chains came from one sample sequenced in a study of beta chain features in type 1 diabetes. Sequenced material consisted of expressed TCRB transcripts (all of the isolated RNA was reverse transcribed). The table came from immunoSEQ multiplex PCR; TCRdb's copy has only in-frame clones and leaves some out. The table records approximately 160,000 clones, about 8.5% of them present only once. Material for sequencing was central memory CD4+ T cells from blood. All receptors derive from a man younger than 35 in good health.

The chain uses TRBV30 and TRBJ2-2; D gene ambiguous. The V end was cut by 3 bases, the J end by 2 bases, with 13 bases between. The CDR3 is 15 amino acids. Germline loops: CDR1 GTSNPN, CDR2 SVGIG (reference sequence). DNA of the CDR3: TGTGCCTGGAGCCACATACCAGGAAACACCGGGGAGCTGTTTTTT. Protein sequence: CAWSHIPGNTGELFF.

This clone has a handful of counts. The chain is built from TRBV4-3 and TRBJ2-1; D perhaps matches TRBD2 (5 bases). Per germline, CDR1 LGHNA and CDR2 YSLEER. Deletions cut 1 base from V and 7 bases from J, with 11 bases between. The CDR3 contains 14 residues. In DNA form, the CDR3 reads TGCGCCAGCAGCCAAGGTACGCCGGGGAATGAGCAGTTCTTC. It is translated as CASSQGTPGNEQFF.

The rearrangement joins TRBV7-2 to TRBJ2-3; D might be TRBD2 (5 bases). The CDR3 totals 13 residues. The germline V gene has CDR1 SGHTA and CDR2 FQGNSA. Trimming took 6 bases from V and 4 from J, leaving 11 bases between them. The CDR3 bases are TGTGCCAGCAGGTTGGAGGTGCCAGATACGCAGTATTTT. Its translation is CASRLEVPDTQYF.

There are a few counts of this clone. The genes are TRBV29-1 and TRBJ2-3; no clear D gene. The CDR3 is 14 residues long. Germline V gene data show CDR1 as SQVTM and CDR2 as ANQGSEA. V was shortened by 4 bases and J by 0 bases, with 11 bases between the two germline ends. The CDR3 loop is CSVASGASTDTQYF. The CDR3 nucleotides are TGCAGCGTTGCGTCCGGAGCTAGCACAGATACGCAGTATTTT.

In this sample, this clone turned up a few times. This rearrangement joins TRBV7-8 to TRBJ1-5, with D perhaps matching TRBD1 (6 bases). V lost 5 bases and J 1 base, leaving 18 bases between the germline ends. Germline CDR1 SGHVS, CDR2 FQNEAQ. This CDR3 region has 17 residues. CDR3 sequence reads: CASSPKVGTPSNQPQHF. The CDR3, as DNA: TGTGCCAGCAGCCCAAAAGTCGGGACACCAAGCAATCAGCCCCAGCATTTT.

This clone has more than one count but fewer than ten. V is TRBV28 and J is TRBJ2-6, with D perhaps TRBD1 (6 bases). Germline CDR1 MDHEN, CDR2 SYDVKM. CDR3 length equals 15 residues. V was cut by 2 bases and J by 4 bases, with 9 bases left in between. The CDR3 bases are TGTGCCAGCAGTTTAAGGGGGATGGGGGCCAACGTCCTGACTTTC. Translating gives CASSLRGMGANVLTF.

This clone has ten or more counts. The rearrangement links TRBV19 to TRBJ2-2; 7 bases agree with TRBD1. Germline assignment: CDR1 LNHDA and CDR2 SQIVND (reference sequence). The CDR3 is 14 residues long. Trimming cost V 8 bases and J 4 bases; bases outside gene matches: 7. The DNA for the CDR3 is TGTGCCAGTTCCCGAGACAGGGCCACCGGGGAGCTGTTTTTT. Encoded protein: CASSRDRATGELFF. Full variable domain (remainder filled in from reference TRBV19 and TRBJ2-2): DGGITQSPKYLFRKEGQNVTLSCEQNLNHDAMYWYRQDPGQGLRLIYYSQIVNDFQKGDIAEGYSVSREKKESFPLTVTSAQKNPTAFYLCASSRDRATGELFFGEGSRLTVL.

The rearrangement joins TRBV28 to TRBJ2-5; D is unclear. CDR3 length equals 15 residues. Germline V gene lookup returns CDR1 MDHEN and CDR2 SYDVKM. V lost 8 bases and J 1 base, leaving 17 bases between the germline ends. The CDR3 DNA reads TGTGCCAGCGTCCCTTCCATCGGGTTCCAAGAGACCCAGTACTTC. It specifies CASVPSIGFQETQYF.

The CDR3 region has the DNA TGCGCCAGCAGCTCGATGTACAGGGAGAACACTGAAGCTTTCTTT. Translated: CASSSMYRENTEAFF. The rearrangement joins TRBV5-1 to TRBJ1-1; maybe TRBD1 (6 bases). V was pared by 3 bases and J by 1 base, with 13 bases between. The CDR3 is 15 amino acids. Germline values: CDR1 SGHRS, CDR2 YFSETQ.

This sequence joins TRBV14 and TRBJ2-5; TRBD2 aligns across 7 bases. CDR1 and CDR2 (germline): SGHDN, FVKESK. The CDR3 runs 14 residues. J was trimmed by 9 bases and V by 1 base; bases with no gene match: 8. The DNA for the CDR3 is TGTGCCAGCAGCCAAGCGGGACTACCCGGGTCCCAGTACTTC. This gives the protein CASSQAGLPGSQYF.

V gene TRBV2 combines with J gene TRBJ2-3; 8 positions agree with TRBD1. J gave up 4 bases and V 3 bases, and 9 bases lay outside the gene matches. CDR3 length: 16 amino acids. Germline lookup yields CDR1 SNHLY and CDR2 FYNNEI. The CDR3 DNA follows: TGTGCCAGCAGTGAGAGGACAGGGAGGACCTCAGATACGCAGTATTTT. Translated: CASSERTGRTSDTQYF.

This clone came up a few times. This may come from a read error, since a much larger clone is one base off. The chain uses TRBV6-5 and TRBJ1-1; perhaps TRBD1 as D (5 bases). From germline, CDR1 is MNHEY and CDR2 SVGAGI. This CDR3 is built from 13 residues. Between the trimmed V and J ends, which lost 6 bases and 1 base, there was a span of 9 bases. The CDR3 nucleotides read TGTGCCAGCAGCCGGCAGGGGAACACTGAAGCTTTCTTT. This gives the protein CASSRQGNTEAFF.

This clone was seen a single time. This chain connects TRBV20-1 to TRBJ1-5; D gene ambiguous. The germline V gene has CDR1 DFQATT and CDR2 SNEGSKA (reference sequence). Trimming shortened V by 3 bases and J by 5 bases, and 5 bases separated the two germline ends. The CDR3 is 11 amino acids. CDR3 in DNA: TGCAGTGCTAGCCCAGATCAGCCCCAGCATTTT. Its translation is CSASPDQPQHF.

This clone was observed a few times. The chain recombines TRBV6-5 with TRBJ2-2; 9 bases map to TRBD1. The CDR3 contains 16 residues. V gave up 4 bases and J gave up 3 bases; unmatched junction bases: 6. Germline V gene lookup returns CDR1 MNHEY and CDR2 SVGAGI. CDR3 bases: TGTGCCAGCAGTTCCGGGACAGGGTCCCACACCGGGGAGCTGTTTTTT. It encodes CASSSGTGSHTGELFF.

The chain combines TRBV2 with TRBJ1-6, with 9 nucleotides matching TRBD1. The CDR3 extends over 14 amino acids. The junction had 4 bases not matched to a gene; V was cut back by 6 bases and J by 7 bases. Germline CDR1 and CDR2: SNHLY and FYNNEI. CDR3 sequence reads: CASRGQGGNSPLHF. The CDR3 nucleotides are TGTGCCAGCAGGGGACAGGGTGGGAATTCACCCCTCCACTTT.

This clone came up a few times. The V and J genes are TRBV15 and TRBJ1-1; D may be TRBD1 (5 bases). The CDR3 is made up of 13 amino acids. V lost 2 bases to trimming and J lost 8 bases, with 12 bases between them. In germline, CDR1 is LNHNV, CDR2 YYDKDF (reference sequence). This CDR3 reads CATSRPPGMEAFF. The DNA for the CDR3 is TGTGCCACCAGCAGACCCCCAGGGATGGAAGCTTTCTTT.

This clone was detected only a few times. This chain uses TRBV18 with TRBJ2-1; 7 positions agree with TRBD2. The CDR3 totals 15 residues. V lost 6 bases to trimming and J lost 3 bases; unmatched junction nucleotides: 8. Germline V gene data show CDR1 as KGHSH and CDR2 as LQKENI. CDR3: CASSRLAEGYNEQFF. CDR3 bases: TGTGCCAGCTCCCGCCTAGCGGAGGGCTACAATGAGCAGTTCTTC.

This clone was seen more than once but under ten times. This chain connects TRBV5-1 to TRBJ2-3, with a possible D match to TRBD1 (6 bases). V was trimmed by 2 bases and J by 1 base, leaving 14 bases between them. This CDR3 has 16 residues. The germline CDR1 and CDR2 sequences are SGHRS and YFSETQ. The CDR3 region is CASSLLGALRTDTQYF. As DNA, the CDR3 is TGCGCCAGCAGCTTATTGGGGGCCCTCCGCACAGATACGCAGTATTTT. Full variable domain (rest looked up from reference TRBV5-1 and TRBJ2-3): KAGVTQTPRYLIKTRGQQVTLSCSPISGHRSVSWYQQTPGQGLQFLFEYFSETQRNKGNFPGRFSGRQFSNSRSEMNVSTLELGDSALYLCASSLLGALRTDTQYFGPGTRLTVL.

This clone was counted a few times. The rearrangement uses TRBV29-1 and TRBJ2-7; TRBD1 agrees at 8 bases. The ends lost 1 base at V and 7 bases at J; junction bases unmatched: 9. The CDR3 runs 14 residues. Germline-derived CDR1 and CDR2 are SQVTM and ANQGSEA. The CDR3 protein is CSVEGGQGASEQYF. DNA for the CDR3: TGCAGCGTTGAAGGAGGCCAGGGGGCAAGTGAGCAGTACTTC.

This clone was picked up a small number of times. The J gene is TRBJ2-3, the V gene TRBV7-2; 7 bases map to TRBD1. Trimming took 4 bases from V and 5 from J; bases not matched to a gene: 6. Germline V gene lookup returns CDR1 SGHTA and CDR2 FQGNSA. The CDR3 length is 14 residues. CDR3 DNA sequence: TGTGCCAGCAGCTGGGCAGGGGGTAGAGATACGCAGTATTTT. Protein sequence: CASSWAGGRDTQYF.

The chain recombines TRBV5-1 with TRBJ2-3; the match to TRBD1 covers 7 bases. V trimming: 4 bases; J trimming: 3 bases; junction bases outside the gene matches: 5. Germline V CDR1 and CDR2: SGHRS, YFSETQ. The CDR3 spans 14 residues. CDR3 sequence (DNA): TGCGCCAGCAGCCAGGGGGTCCGGACAGATACGCAGTATTTT. Protein product: CASSQGVRTDTQYF.

This clone was detected only a few times. The chain recombines TRBV2 with TRBJ2-2; the match to TRBD1 covers 9 bases. CDR1 SNHLY and CDR2 FYNNEI come from the germline V gene. The CDR3 sequence is 16 residues long. The J segment lost 0 bases and the V segment lost 4 bases, leaving 3 bases of the junction unmatched. The CDR3 loop is CASSATGGANTGELFF. For the CDR3, the DNA is TGTGCCAGCAGTGCTACAGGGGGCGCGAACACCGGGGAGCTGTTTTTT.

This clone appeared once. The chain joins TRBV7-2 to TRBJ1-1; weak D call: TRBD1 (6 bases). Germline loops: CDR1 SGHTA, CDR2 FQGNSA. This CDR3 comprises 13 residues. Trimming cost V 3 bases and J 11 bases, with 16 bases left between them. CDR3 sequence (DNA): TGTGCCAGCAGCTTGTTGGACAGCTTTGAGGCTTTCTTT. It translates to CASSLLDSFEAFF.

This clone was recorded a few times. V and J are TRBV7-3 and TRBJ2-6; the match to TRBD2 covers 10 bases. The CDR3 contains 16 residues. J was trimmed by 4 bases and V by 4 bases; bases with no gene match: 4. Germline V CDR1 and CDR2: SGHTA, FQGTGA. CDR3 coding DNA: TGTGCCAGCAGCTCGTTAGCGGGGGGAGGGGCCAACGTCCTGACTTTC. Its protein is CASSSLAGGGANVLTF.

A few counts support this clone. The chain combines TRBV7-3 with TRBJ2-5; maybe TRBD2 (5 bases). Germline assignment: CDR1 SGHTA and CDR2 FQGTGA. V was cut by 5 bases and J by 7 bases, with 14 bases left in between. This CDR3 spans 13 amino acids. Here the CDR3 reads CASSLGIEGTQYF. The CDR3 bases are TGTGCCAGCAGCCTCGGGATCGAGGGGACCCAGTACTTC. The variable domain in full, with the rest retrieved from reference TRBV7-3 and TRBJ2-5, is GAGVSQTPSNKVTEKGKYVELRCDPISGHTALYWYRQSLGQGPEFLIYFQGTGAADDSGLPNDRFFAVRPEGSVSTLKIQRTERGDSAVYLCASSLGIEGTQYFGPGTRLLVL.

The chain has TRBV6-5 and TRBJ1-2; D call uncertain. The CDR3 has 14 residues. Germline V CDR1 and CDR2: MNHEY, SVGAGI. Trimming left V 0 bases short and J 5 bases short, with 10 bases between. CDR3 protein: CASSYSPGRYGYTF. The CDR3 DNA reads as TGTGCCAGCAGTTACTCCCCGGGGAGGTATGGCTACACCTTC.

This clone was seen only a few times. The rearrangement links TRBV9 to TRBJ1-2; D not resolved. The CDR3 extends over 14 amino acids. V was pared by 0 bases and J by 2 bases, with 8 bases between. Per germline, CDR1 SGDLS and CDR2 YYNGEE. As DNA, the CDR3 is TGTGCCAGCAGCGTAGAAAACGGGAACTATGGCTACACCTTC. Amino acid sequence: CASSVENGNYGYTF. Drawing the rest from reference TRBV9 and TRBJ1-2, the complete variable domain is DSGVTQTPKHLITATGQRVTLRCSPRSGDLSVYWYQQSLDQGLQFLIQYYNGEERAKGNILERFSAQQFPDLHSELNLSSLELGDSALYFCASSVENGNYGYTFGSGTRLTVV.

This clone was detected ten times or more. This rearrangement joins TRBV29-1 to TRBJ2-3; 8 bases fit TRBD2. V lost 8 bases, J lost 2 bases, and 3 bases stayed unmatched. This CDR3 spans 12 amino acids. Germline CDR1 is SQVTM and CDR2 is ANQGSEA. The CDR3 spells CSIAGTTDTQYF. CDR3 DNA: TGCAGCATAGCGGGAACCACAGATACGCAGTATTTT.